This paragraph covers one T cell receptor beta chain sequence. It was across several immunoSEQ plates that each subset's genomic DNA was evenly split. As handled by the study authors: Junction-only immunoSEQ sequences carried no quality scores, so filtering differed. Using immunoSEQ multiplex PCR, the repertoire was profiled, and TCRdb retains in-frame clones only, with some absent. The V and J calls and the clone size are those of that table, but D and trimming were determined from the DNA. The data hold nearly 2 million clones, with about 95% observed a single time. The sample originates from a study of shared clonotypes between healthy human individuals. Study-wide background: The study enrolled a couple of women and a few men aged 18 to 49. CD4 naive cells filled three plates per donor, CD4 memory three, CD8 naive two and CD8 memory one.

CD45RO-negative, CCR7-positively selected cells formed the naive CD8 fraction, excluding terminally differentiated effector memory CD45RA+ cells. V gave up 6 bases and J gave up 4 bases; unmatched junction bases: 11. The germline CDR1 and CDR2 sequences are MNHNY and SVGAGI (reference sequence). The CDR3 is 15 amino acids. This clonotype was sampled from a man aged 18 to 35 in good health. The chain uses TRBV6-6 and TRBJ2-7, with TRBD2 matching over 8 bases. The sequenced sample was naive CD8+ T cells sorted from blood. The CDR3 protein is CASSLKPGLVYEQYF. The DNA of the CDR3 is TGTGCCAGCAGCCTTAAACCGGGACTAGTATACGAGCAGTACTTC.